The 13 T cell receptor beta chains below all came from one sample that was sequenced in a study of blood T cell repertoires in COVID-19 (dated by TCRdb to 2018 to 2021). Libraries were prepared through the immunoSEQ multiplex PCR assay. Here the immuneACCESS table is served through TCRdb, limited to in-frame sequences with V and J called. Missing clones are a known gap in these copies; in checked studies unresolved V genes cover under half, and the rest lacks a known reason. The sample table lists around 200,000 clones, roughly 85% of them with a count of one. The ten largest clones add up to 3% to 3.5% of the sample. The sequencing input was peripheral blood. The receptor set was obtained from a man in his 60s with acute or convalescent COVID-19.

V and J are TRBV3-1 (or the pseudogene TRBV3-2) and TRBJ1-1; the D gene is possibly TRBD1 (6 bases). Germline values: CDR1 LGHDT, CDR2 YNNKEL (reference sequence). The CDR3 spans 13 residues. Between the trimmed V and J ends, which lost 7 bases and 1 base, there was a span of 10 bases. CDR3 DNA: TGTGCCAGCATCTCACAGGGGAACACTGAAGCTTTCTTT. Protein product: CASISQGNTEAFF.

This clone was counted a few times. The chain couples TRBV28 to TRBJ1-1; D call uncertain. Germline-derived CDR1 and CDR2 are MDHEN and SYDVKM. Trimming removed 5 bases from V and 1 base from J, with 11 bases in between. The CDR3 is 14 amino acids. CDR3: CASSLTTANTEAFF. CDR3 sequence (DNA): TGTGCCAGCAGTCTGACTACAGCGAACACTGAAGCTTTCTTT.

This chain uses TRBV19 with TRBJ1-6; D is undetermined. V shed 7 bases and J shed 5 bases, with 12 bases lying between them. This CDR3 has 14 amino acids. CDR1 is LNHDA, CDR2 SQIVND, per germline (reference sequence). The CDR3 loop is CASTYRRDNSPLHF. The CDR3 DNA is TGTGCCAGTACCTATCGGAGAGATAATTCACCCCTCCACTTT.

Comments on this clone: Other DNA variants within this sample encode the same CDR3. This chain uses TRBV5-6 with TRBJ1-6; 10 nucleotides align to TRBD1. V was pared by 5 bases and J by 5 bases, with 4 bases of the junction left unmatched. Germline loops: CDR1 SGHDT, CDR2 YYEEEE. This CDR3 contains 15 residues. The CDR3 DNA reads TGTGCCAGCAGTTTCGGGACAGGGGATAATTCACCCCTCCACTTT. Translating gives CASSFGTGDNSPLHF.

The V and J genes are TRBV18 and TRBJ1-1; D gene uncertain. Trimming removed 5 bases at V and 1 base at J, with 8 bases between. Germline CDR1 and CDR2: KGHSH and LQKENI. The CDR3 covers 13 residues. The CDR3 region has the DNA TGTGCCAGCTCATCCGGGTCGAACACTGAAGCTTTCTTT. This encodes CASSSGSNTEAFF.

This clone was counted once. This chain connects TRBV5-1 to TRBJ2-1, with 9 bases aligning to TRBD2. This CDR3 contains 18 residues. The germline V gene has CDR1 SGHRS and CDR2 YFSETQ. The V segment lost 0 bases and the J segment 3 bases; nucleotides outside the gene matches: 10. The CDR3 loop is CASSLARASGKFYNEQFF. CDR3 in DNA: TGCGCCAGCAGCTTGGCCAGGGCTAGCGGGAAGTTCTACAATGAGCAGTTCTTC.

The chain joins TRBV6-1 to TRBJ2-1, with D possibly matching TRBD1 (6 bases). This CDR3 has 15 amino acids. The ends were cut back, 3 bases at V and 0 bases at J, with 9 bases in the middle. The V gene's germline CDR1 is MNHNS and CDR2 SASEGT. This CDR3 reads CASSEFRGSYNEQFF. The CDR3, as DNA: TGTGCCAGCAGTGAGTTCAGGGGCTCCTACAATGAGCAGTTCTTC.

The rearrangement links TRBV21-1 to TRBJ2-7; the listed D gene, TRBD1, was not tested against the DNA. TRBV21-1 counts as a pseudogene. The CDR3 has 19 residues. DNA for the CDR3: TGTGCCAGCAGCAAAGGGGGAGGACAGGGAAGGAGTAGGCCCTACGAGCAGTACTTC. Protein sequence: CASSKGGGQGRSRPYEQYF.

The rearrangement uses TRBV7-2 and TRBJ2-3, with 8 bases matching TRBD2. Germline V gene sequence: CDR1 SGHTA, CDR2 FQGNSA. CDR3 length equals 17 residues. Germline trimming cut 1 base from V and 1 base from J; bases unmatched to any gene: 7. The CDR3 DNA reads TGTGCCAGCAGCTTAGTGGGTCTCGGGAGGGGCACAGATACGCAGTATTTT. This codes for CASSLVGLGRGTDTQYF.

The chain employs TRBV7-9 and TRBJ2-3; tentatively, D is TRBD2 (5 bases). Germline lookup yields CDR1 SEHNR and CDR2 FQNEAQ (reference sequence). Trimming stripped 1 base from V and 1 base from J, with 15 bases between. The CDR3 is made up of 17 amino acids. Written as DNA, the CDR3 is TGTGCCAGCAGCTTAGGGTCTAGCTCCTATCGCACAGATACGCAGTATTTT. Protein sequence: CASSLGSSSYRTDTQYF.

V gene TRBV6-5 combines with J gene TRBJ1-5; D ambiguous. This CDR3 has 13 residues. The ends were cut back, 2 bases at V and 3 bases at J, with 5 bases in the middle. Looked up from germline, CDR1 is MNHEY and CDR2 is SVGAGI. This CDR3 reads CASSYTNNQPQHF. The CDR3 DNA follows: TGTGCCAGCAGTTACACTAACAATCAGCCCCAGCATTTT.

The rearrangement joins TRBV4-1 to TRBJ2-7; D perhaps matches TRBD2 (5 bases). Germline CDR1 reads MGHRA; CDR2 reads YSYEKL. V was clipped by 0 bases and J by 1 base, with 10 bases between them. The length of the CDR3 is 15 residues. In DNA, the CDR3 is TGCGCCAGCAGCCAAGAGGTGAGCGGTTCCTACGAGCAGTACTTC. It codes for CASSQEVSGSYEQYF.

V usage is TRBV19 and J usage is TRBJ1-2; 10 bases line up with TRBD1. Trimming removed 7 bases from V and 1 base from J; junction bases left unmatched: 15. In germline, CDR1 is LNHDA, CDR2 SQIVND (reference sequence). This CDR3 is built from 18 residues. The CDR3 sequence: CASTTYGTGVNLNYGYTF. The CDR3, as DNA: TGTGCCAGTACAACCTACGGGACAGGGGTAAATCTTAACTATGGCTACACCTTC. The entire variable domain, with the rest obtained from reference TRBV19 and TRBJ1-2, is as follows: DGGITQSPKYLFRKEGQNVTLSCEQNLNHDAMYWYRQDPGQGLRLIYYSQIVNDFQKGDIAEGYSVSREKKESFPLTVTSAQKNPTAFYLCASTTYGTGVNLNYGYTFGSGTRLTVV.